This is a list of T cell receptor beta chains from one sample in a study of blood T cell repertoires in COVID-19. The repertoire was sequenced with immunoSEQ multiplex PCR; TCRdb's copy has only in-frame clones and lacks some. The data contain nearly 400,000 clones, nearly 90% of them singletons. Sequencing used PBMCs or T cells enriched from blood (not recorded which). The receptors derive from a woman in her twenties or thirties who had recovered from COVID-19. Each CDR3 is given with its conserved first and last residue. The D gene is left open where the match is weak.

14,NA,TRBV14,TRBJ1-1,TGTGCCAGCAGCCATAATGTAGAGAACACTGAAGCTTTCTTT,CASSHNVENTEAFF
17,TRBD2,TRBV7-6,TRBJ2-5,TGTGCCAGCAGCTTCTCTTTTGGGCGGGAGGGTCAGGAGACCCAGTACTTC,CASSFSFGREGQETQYF
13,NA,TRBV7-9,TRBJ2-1,TGTGCCAGCACCGATCAAGGTGGCAGCGGGCAGTTCTTC,CASTDQGGSGQFF
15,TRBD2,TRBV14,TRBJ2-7,TGTGCCAGCAGCCATAATCTAGCGGGTACCTACGAGCAGTACTTC,CASSHNLAGTYEQYF
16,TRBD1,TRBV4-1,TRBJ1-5,TGCGCCAGCAGCCAAGGCGGGACAGTTAGCAATCAGCCCCAGCATTTT,CASSQGGTVSNQPQHF
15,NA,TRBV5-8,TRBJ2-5,TGTGCCAGCAGTAGCCCCGGGAAACTAATGGAGACCCAGTACTTC,CASSSPGKLMETQYF
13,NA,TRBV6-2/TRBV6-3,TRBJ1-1,TGTGCCAGCAGTTATGGGAGGAACACTGAAGCTTTCTTT,CASSYGRNTEAFF
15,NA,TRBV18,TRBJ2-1,TGTGCCAGCTCACCAGGGGGCTCCTCCTACAATGAGCAGTTCTTC,CASSPGGSSYNEQFF
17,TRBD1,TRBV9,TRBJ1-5,TGTGCCAGCAGCGCCAGACAGGGGGCGCCGGTCAATCAGCCCCAGCATTTT,CASSARQGAPVNQPQHF
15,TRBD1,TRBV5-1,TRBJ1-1,TGCGCCAGCAGCTCAAAACCAACAGGGGACACTGAAGCTTTCTTT,CASSSKPTGDTEAFF
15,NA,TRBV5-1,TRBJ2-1,TGCGCCAGCAGCTTGGTACAGGGCTCCTACAATGAGCAGTTCTTC,CASSLVQGSYNEQFF
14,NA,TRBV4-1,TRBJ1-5,TGCGCCAGCAGCCAAATGACAGTAGAAGGGCCCCAGCATTTT,CASSQMTVEGPQHF
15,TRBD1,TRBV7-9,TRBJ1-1,TGTGCCAGCAAGCAGGGGGCGTCGATGAACACTGAAGCTTTCTTT,CASKQGASMNTEAFF
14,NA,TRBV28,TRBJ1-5,TGTGCCAGCAGCCTCCGGACAGAGTTGCGGCCCCAGCATTTT,CASSLRTELRPQHF
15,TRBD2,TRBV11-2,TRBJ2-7,TGTGCCAGCAGCTGGGGTAGCGGGAACTTCTACGAGCAGTACTTC,CASSWGSGNFYEQYF
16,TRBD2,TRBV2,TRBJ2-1,TGTGCCAGCACTGCCCCGCGGCGGGAGGATAACAATGAGCAGTTCTTC,CASTAPRREDNNEQFF